One and the same sample provided the 18 T cell receptor beta chains below, sequenced in a study of blood T cell repertoires in COVID-19. TCRdb keeps only in-frame clones here, not all; method: immunoSEQ multiplex PCR. The sample comprises more than 300,000 clones, approximately 87% of which are singletons, and about 1.9% rests with the top ten. Sequencing used PBMCs or T cells enriched from blood (not recorded which). The origin of the receptors is a man aged 35 to 55 in a cohort exposed to, infected with or recovered from COVID-19 (not recorded which).

V and J are TRBV5-1 and TRBJ1-3, with D tentatively TRBD1 (6 bases). Between the trimmed V and J ends, which lost 4 bases and 0 bases, there was a span of 11 bases. The CDR3 is 15 amino acids. Germline CDR1 SGHRS, CDR2 YFSETQ. The CDR3 is CASSTDSSSGNTIYF. Written as DNA, the CDR3 is TGCGCCAGCAGCACGGACAGTAGCTCTGGAAACACCATATATTTT.

V usage is TRBV5-1 and J usage is TRBJ1-2, with 10 bases fitting TRBD1. Per germline, CDR1 SGHRS and CDR2 YFSETQ. CDR3 length: 14 amino acids. The ends lost 4 bases at V and 8 bases at J; junction bases unmatched: 8. The CDR3 nucleotides read TGCGCCAGCAGCCAGGACAGGGGGGAGGAAGGCTACACCTTC. Protein: CASSQDRGEEGYTF.

The chain joins TRBV6-2 or TRBV6-3 to TRBJ2-5; TRBD2 aligns across 7 bases. Germline V lookup: CDR1 MNHEY, CDR2 SVGEGT. Unmatched junction bases numbered 4, after V lost 5 bases and J lost 1 base. The length of the CDR3 is 14 residues. CDR3 DNA sequence: TGTGCCAGCAGTCTAGCTAGCGGCCAAGAGACCCAGTACTTC. This sequence encodes CASSLASGQETQYF.

V is TRBV7-9 and J is TRBJ2-3; possibly TRBD1 for D (6 bases). Trimming shortened V by 5 bases and J by 4 bases, and 16 bases separated the two germline ends. This CDR3 region has 15 residues. Germline V gene lookup returns CDR1 SEHNR and CDR2 FQNEAQ (reference sequence). CDR3: CASSQPQGRPDTQYF. CDR3 coding DNA: TGTGCCAGCAGCCAACCGCAGGGGCGCCCAGATACGCAGTATTTT.

In this sample, this clone turned up once. V and J are TRBV19 and TRBJ2-1; unclear D gene. CDR3 size: 13 residues. CDR1 and CDR2 (germline): LNHDA, SQIVND (reference sequence). Trimming stripped 3 bases from V and 6 bases from J, with 9 bases between. CDR3 nucleotides: TGTGCCAGTAGTATTAAGACTCTCAATGAGCAGTTCTTC. Amino acid sequence: CASSIKTLNEQFF.

This chain joins TRBV28 and TRBJ1-5; 11 bases map to TRBD1. The CDR3 has 18 amino acids. V lost 5 bases and J lost 0; bases outside the gene matches: 9. In germline, CDR1 is MDHEN, CDR2 SYDVKM. The DNA for the CDR3 is TGTGCCAGCAGTCCACTCAGGGACAGGGGGATTAGCAATCAGCCCCAGCATTTT. The encoded protein is CASSPLRDRGISNQPQHF. Combining the CDR3 with reference TRBV28 and TRBJ1-5 gives the whole variable domain DVKVTQSSRYLVKRTGEKVFLECVQDMDHENMFWYRQDPGLGLRLIYFSYDVKMKEKGDIPEGYSVSREKKERFSLILESASTNQTSMYLCASSPLRDRGISNQPQHFGDGTRLSIL.

CDR3 residues: CASSEHATSGRKEFF. The CDR3 DNA follows: TGCGCCAGCAGTGAGCATGCGACTAGCGGGAGGAAAGAGTTCTTC. The gene calls are TRBV10-1 and TRBJ2-1; 13 nucleotides line up with TRBD2. Looked up from germline, CDR1 is WNHNN and CDR2 is SYGVQD (reference sequence). The CDR3 spans 15 residues. After removal of 2 bases from V and 14 bases from J, the junction contained 9 bases not matched to a gene.

This sequence joins TRBV5-4 and TRBJ1-1, with 7 nucleotides matching TRBD1. The germline V gene has CDR1 SGHNT and CDR2 YYREEE (reference sequence). The trim removed 0 bases at V and 1 base at J, leaving 3 bases unmatched. The CDR3 is made up of 15 amino acids. In DNA form, the CDR3 reads TGTGCCAGCAGCTTGGGTAGGACAGGGAACACTGAAGCTTTCTTT. Amino acids: CASSLGRTGNTEAFF.

This chain connects TRBV5-1 to TRBJ1-1; the match to TRBD1 covers 8 bases. The J segment lost 5 bases and the V segment lost 0 bases, leaving 3 bases of the junction unmatched. Germline CDR1 is SGHRS and CDR2 is YFSETQ. This CDR3 is built from 14 residues. The CDR3 sequence is CASSLGDRMTEAFF. CDR3 nucleotides: TGCGCCAGCAGCTTGGGGGACAGGATGACTGAAGCTTTCTTT. The full variable domain, rest sourced from reference TRBV5-1 and TRBJ1-1, is KAGVTQTPRYLIKTRGQQVTLSCSPISGHRSVSWYQQTPGQGLQFLFEYFSETQRNKGNFPGRFSGRQFSNSRSEMNVSTLELGDSALYLCASSLGDRMTEAFFGQGTRLTVV.

This sequence joins TRBV19 and TRBJ1-6; D remains unclear. CDR1 LNHDA and CDR2 SQIVND come from the germline V gene (reference sequence). Trimming stripped 3 bases from V and 4 bases from J, with 7 bases between. There are 14 residues in the CDR3. The CDR3 bases are TGTGCCAGTAGTATCTTCGTGTATAATTCACCCCTCCACTTT. This sequence encodes CASSIFVYNSPLHF.

CDR3: CATHRDRHNSPLHF. CDR3 DNA sequence: TGTGCCACACACCGGGACAGGCATAATTCACCCCTCCACTTT. The rearrangement uses TRBV10-3 and TRBJ1-6; TRBD1 aligns across 8 bases. The CDR3 runs to 14 residues. Germline CDR1 ENHRY, CDR2 SYGVKD. Trimming removed 10 bases from V and 5 bases from J; junction bases left unmatched: 7.

This chain uses TRBV30 with TRBJ1-6; D is unresolved. The V gene's germline CDR1 is GTSNPN and CDR2 SVGIG (reference sequence). The CDR3 spans 11 residues. CDR3 DNA sequence: TGTGGCCTAGACGGAGATTCACCCCTCCACTTT. Protein product: CGLDGDSPLHF.

The gene calls are TRBV14 and TRBJ1-6, with 8 nucleotides matching TRBD1. The ends lost 4 bases at V and 9 bases at J; junction bases unmatched: 5. Germline CDR1 reads SGHDN; CDR2 reads FVKESK. The CDR3 contains 14 residues. As DNA, the CDR3 is TGTGCCAGCAGCCTACAGGGGGGGTTTTCACCCCTCCACTTT. Its translation is CASSLQGGFSPLHF.

V is TRBV28 and J is TRBJ1-1; 7 bases align to TRBD1. The germline V gene encodes CDR1 MDHEN and CDR2 SYDVKM. J lost 4 bases, V lost 6 bases, and 2 bases had no gene match. The CDR3 covers 12 residues. Here the CDR3 reads CASSTGATEAFF. CDR3 coding DNA: TGTGCCAGCAGCACAGGGGCCACTGAAGCTTTCTTT.

This clone appeared once. The genes are TRBV15 and TRBJ1-4; D may be TRBD1 (6 bases). The germline gives CDR1 LNHNV, CDR2 YYDKDF (reference sequence). V was trimmed by 0 bases and J by 8 bases, leaving 16 bases between them. The CDR3 has 16 amino acids. For the CDR3, the DNA is TGTGCCACCAGCAGAGACGTGGCAGGGGCGGAGGAAAAACTGTTTTTT. This codes for CATSRDVAGAEEKLFF.

The chain couples TRBV27 to TRBJ2-7; perhaps TRBD1 as D (6 bases). Germline V gene data show CDR1 as MNHEY and CDR2 as SMNVEV (reference sequence). V was shortened by 4 bases and J by 2 bases, with 18 bases between the two germline ends. The CDR3 runs to 16 residues. In DNA form, the CDR3 reads TGTGCCAGCAGTTCACGTACAGGGTCGTCAACCTACGAGCAGTACTTC. Its translation is CASSSRTGSSTYEQYF.

V usage is TRBV6-1 and J usage is TRBJ2-1, with TRBD1 matching over 8 bases. CDR3 length: 14 amino acids. Germline values: CDR1 MNHNS, CDR2 SASEGT. With V trimmed by 0 bases and J by 15 bases, 10 bases remained unmatched. The DNA of the CDR3 is TGTGCCAGCAGTGAAGCTGGCAGGGGGCCAAGAGGGTTCTTC. This codes for CASSEAGRGPRGFF.

V usage is TRBV18 and J usage is TRBJ1-3; perhaps TRBD1 as D (6 bases). Germline V CDR1 and CDR2: KGHSH, LQKENI. This CDR3 comprises 15 residues. V shed 4 bases and J shed 0 bases, with 10 bases lying between them. Here the CDR3 reads CASSLKDSSGNTIYF. The CDR3 DNA is TGTGCCAGCTCACTCAAGGACAGCTCTGGAAACACCATATATTTT.